The rows below give T cell receptor beta chains drawn from one sample of a study of a mutant IDH1 vaccine in newly diagnosed glioma. What these receptors recognize is not known. The assay was immunoSEQ multiplex PCR, and TCRdb's table has in-frame clones only and misses some. In the table there are tens of thousands of clones, 70% to 90% of which are singletons. This specimen consisted of PBMCs, obtained from a glioma patient whose treatment included an IDH1 peptide vaccine. Receptors originate from a woman aged 40 to 49 with glioma. CDR3s include the opening cysteine and the closing phenylalanine or tryptophan. D genes are given only for firm matches. Where a row states a size, it is once, few, many or the class of an expanded clone; other rows omit it.

. | TRBJ2-1 | TRBV6-6 | . | CASSRGGSSYNEQFF | TGTGCCAGCAGTAGGGGGGGGAGCTCCTACAATGAGCAGTTCTTC
. | TRBJ2-2 | TRBV5-1 | TRBD1 | CASSLGQGGSGELFF | TGCGCCAGCAGCTTGGGACAGGGGGGTTCCGGGGAGCTGTTTTTT
. | TRBJ2-3 | TRBV30 | . | CAWTRGELDTQYF | TGTGCCTGGACTAGAGGGGAGTTAGATACGCAGTATTTT
. | TRBJ2-2 | TRBV5-1 | . | CASSRWGGNLGTGELFF | TGCGCCAGCAGCCGGTGGGGTGGAAACCTGGGGACCGGGGAGCTGTTTTTT
. | TRBJ1-1 | TRBV7-9 | . | CASSFPEGRKRNTEAFF | TGTGCCAGCAGCTTTCCGGAGGGGAGGAAGAGGAACACTGAAGCTTTCTTT
. | TRBJ2-1 | TRBV5-1 | . | CASSLQPYNEQFF | TGCGCCAGCAGCTTGCAACCGTACAATGAGCAGTTCTTC
. | TRBJ2-2 | TRBV6-1 | TRBD1 | CASRGGQGDTGELFF | TGTGCCAGCAGGGGGGGACAGGGTGACACCGGGGAGCTGTTTTTT
few | TRBJ2-7 | TRBV19 | TRBD1 | CASSIETGIAEQYF | TGTGCCAGTAGTATAGAGACAGGGATCGCCGAGCAGTACTTC
. | TRBJ1-2 | TRBV7-8 | TRBD1 | CASSLGPDRAWYGYTF | TGTGCCAGCAGCTTAGGCCCCGACAGGGCCTGGTATGGCTACACCTTC
. | TRBJ2-2 | TRBV21-1 | . | CASSKSDRSGVANTGELFF | TGTGCCAGCAGCAAATCGGACCGGTCCGGGGTTGCAAACACCGGGGAGCTGTTTTTT
. | TRBJ1-4 | TRBV5-1 | . | CASSGRINEKLFF | TGCGCCAGCAGCGGACGGATTAATGAAAAACTGTTTTTT
. | TRBJ2-7 | TRBV7-8 | . | CASSFSPGAQGYEQYF | TGTGCCAGCAGCTTCAGTCCGGGGGCACAAGGATACGAGCAGTACTTC
. | TRBJ2-1 | TRBV6-5 | . | CASSYSFLVNEQFF | TGTGCCAGCAGTTACTCCTTCCTAGTCAATGAGCAGTTCTTC
. | TRBJ2-2 | TRBV6-5 | TRBD2 | CASSYSERGAPGELFF | TGTGCCAGCAGTTACTCTGAGCGGGGGGCGCCCGGGGAGCTGTTTTTT
. | TRBJ1-5 | TRBV21-1 | . | CASSKDIPDRPGGNQPQHF | TGTGCCAGCAGCAAAGATATCCCTGACAGGCCGGGAGGCAATCAGCCCCAGCATTTT
. | TRBJ2-5 | TRBV4-1 | . | CATALGWGETQYF | TGCGCCACCGCCCTCGGGTGGGGGGAGACCCAGTACTTC
. | TRBJ1-4 | TRBV7-9 | TRBD1 | CASSFSSGTAREKLFF | TGTGCCAGCAGCTTTTCTTCCGGGACAGCGAGGGAAAAACTGTTTTTT
. | TRBJ2-4 | TRBV19 | . | CASSILQSSLAKNIQYF | TGTGCCAGTAGTATTCTTCAGTCCAGCTTAGCCAAAAACATTCAGTACTTC
. | TRBJ1-1 | TRBV29-1 | . | CSVLTGNTEAFF | TGCAGCGTTCTAACAGGGAACACTGAAGCTTTCTTT
once | TRBJ2-7 | TRBV2 | . | CASSVGTYEQYF | TGTGCCAGCAGTGTAGGGACCTACGAGCAGTACTTC
. | TRBJ1-1 | TRBV7-2 | TRBD1 | CASSSIRTGDTEAFF | TGTGCCAGCAGCTCGATACGGACAGGGGACACTGAAGCTTTCTTT
. | TRBJ2-1 | TRBV6-1 | TRBD2 | CASSAGLAGGNEQFF | TGTGCCAGCAGTGCGGGACTAGCGGGAGGCAATGAGCAGTTCTTC
. | TRBJ2-7 | TRBV14 | TRBD1 | CASSREVPSTGGEQYF | TGTGCCAGCAGCCGAGAAGTTCCCTCAACAGGGGGTGAGCAGTACTTC
. | TRBJ1-1 | TRBV2 | . | CASNSGGAQNTEAFF | TGTGCCAGCAACTCGGGGGGGGCCCAGAACACTGAAGCTTTCTTT
. | TRBJ2-5 | TRBV2 | . | CASSEQQGQETQYF | TGTGCCAGCAGTGAACAACAGGGACAAGAGACCCAGTACTTC
. | TRBJ2-5 | TRBV29-1 | TRBD1 | CSVEETGQGTETQYF | TGCAGCGTTGAGGAAACGGGACAGGGGACGGAGACCCAGTACTTC
. | TRBJ2-4 | TRBV5-6 | TRBD2 | CASSWGGTKNIQYF | TGTGCCAGCAGCTGGGGGGGAACCAAAAACATTCAGTACTTC
. | TRBJ2-3 | TRBV15 | . | CATSGAGRTDTQYF | TGTGCCACCAGCGGGGCGGGAAGGACAGATACGCAGTATTTT
. | TRBJ2-2 | TRBV29-1 | TRBD1 | CSVEVPPGHSRTGNTGELFF | TGCAGCGTTGAAGTACCCCCCGGTCACAGCCGGACAGGGAACACCGGGGAGCTGTTTTTT
. | TRBJ1-4 | TRBV6-1 | . | CASSEVSGEKLFF | TGTGCCAGCAGTGAAGTTTCAGGGGAAAAACTGTTTTTT
. | TRBJ2-7 | TRBV6-5 | . | CASSYSWAKEYEQYF | TGTGCCAGCAGTTACTCATGGGCAAAGGAGTACGAGCAGTACTTC
. | TRBJ2-5 | TRBV6-5 | . | CASSYSGTAGSGQYF | TGTGCCAGCAGTTACTCAGGGACCGCCGGGTCTGGCCAGTACTTC
. | TRBJ1-1 | TRBV30 | . | CAWSVGFRRGDEAFF | TGTGCCTGGAGTGTAGGATTCCGGAGGGGAGATGAAGCTTTCTTT
. | TRBJ2-2 | TRBV6-1 | . | CASSEGTTNTGELFF | TGTGCCAGCAGTGAGGGGACCACTAACACCGGGGAGCTGTTTTTT
. | TRBJ2-2 | TRBV19 | TRBD1 | CASSSRDRVDGELFF | TGTGCCAGTAGTTCGCGGGACAGGGTTGACGGGGAGCTGTTTTTT
. | TRBJ2-5 | TRBV5-1 | . | CASSGGAGLETQYF | TGCGCCAGCAGTGGGGGGGCAGGGCTAGAGACCCAGTACTTC
. | TRBJ2-7 | TRBV9 | TRBD2 | CASSVASGVLYEQYF | TGTGCCAGCAGCGTAGCTAGCGGGGTTCTCTACGAGCAGTACTTC
. | TRBJ1-4 | TRBV6-1 | . | CASSGGPSLVLFF | TGTGCCAGCAGTGGGGGCCCCTCACTGGTTCTGTTTTTT
. | TRBJ1-3 | TRBV19 | . | CASSPLTAITSGNTIYF | TGTGCCAGTAGTCCCCTGACAGCCATAACCTCTGGAAACACCATATATTTT
. | TRBJ2-1 | TRBV10-1 | . | CASSDSENSYNEQFF | TGCGCCAGCAGTGATTCGGAGAACTCCTACAATGAGCAGTTCTTC
. | TRBJ2-2 | TRBV4-3 | TRBD2 | CASSARLAGGHTGELFF | TGCGCCAGCAGCGCCCGGCTAGCGGGGGGGCATACCGGGGAGCTGTTTTTT
. | TRBJ2-7 | TRBV7-9 | TRBD1 | CASSRDRGDYEQYF | TGTGCCAGCAGCCGGGACAGGGGAGACTACGAGCAGTACTTC
. | TRBJ2-7 | TRBV7-8 | . | CASSQGTRGEQYF | TGTGCCAGCAGCCAGGGAACACGGGGTGAGCAGTACTTC
. | TRBJ1-2 | TRBV5-1 | . | CASSLAGNNDPVVTF | TGCGCCAGCAGCTTGGCCGGCAATAATGATCCGGTTGTCACCTTC
. | TRBJ1-5 | TRBV19 | . | CASATGRSNQPQHF | TGTGCCAGTGCGACCGGTCGGAGCAATCAGCCCCAGCATTTT
. | TRBJ2-7 | TRBV18 | TRBD2 | CASSPASGGSSFVHEQYF | TGTGCCAGCTCACCAGCCTCGGGGGGGTCTAGTTTCGTCCACGAGCAGTACTTC
few | TRBJ2-7 | TRBV7-9 | . | CASSLVRGYEQYF | TGTGCCAGCAGCTTAGTTCGGGGCTACGAGCAGTACTTC
. | TRBJ2-2 | TRBV7-9 | TRBD1 | CASSLATGWRASGTGELFF | TGTGCCAGCAGCTTAGCGACAGGGTGGCGAGCATCGGGCACCGGGGAGCTGTTTTTT
. | TRBJ2-3 | TRBV29-1 | TRBD2 | CSVELAGVDTQYF | TGCAGCGTTGAACTAGCGGGGGTAGATACGCAGTATTTT
. | TRBJ1-2 | TRBV5-6 | TRBD1 | CASSLALAGGQRGYTF | TGTGCCAGCAGCTTGGCCCTGGCAGGGGGCCAACGTGGCTACACCTTC
few | TRBJ1-5 | TRBV2 | TRBD1 | CASSDWDRNQPQHF | TGTGCCAGCAGTGACTGGGACAGGAATCAGCCCCAGCATTTT
. | TRBJ2-7 | TRBV19 | . | CASSDSYLSYEQYF | TGTGCCAGTTCGGACAGTTACCTCTCCTACGAGCAGTACTTC
. | TRBJ1-1 | TRBV5-6 | . | CASSLNGPAMNTEAFF | TGTGCCAGCAGCTTGAACGGGCCCGCCATGAACACTGAAGCTTTCTTT
. | TRBJ2-5 | TRBV6-4 | . | CASSDSMIGETQYF | TGTGCCAGCAGTGACTCGATGATCGGTGAGACCCAGTACTTC
. | TRBJ1-5 | TRBV30 | . | CAWSAPDKGIQPQHF | TGTGCCTGGAGTGCCCCGGACAAGGGAATTCAGCCCCAGCATTTT
. | TRBJ2-2 | TRBV5-1 | TRBD2 | CASSFLAGGPSTTGELFF | TGCGCCAGCAGCTTCCTAGCGGGAGGGCCCTCGACCACCGGGGAGCTGTTTTTT
few | TRBJ1-5 | TRBV11-2 | . | CASSLMWDQPQHF | TGTGCCAGCAGCTTAATGTGGGATCAGCCCCAGCATTTT
. | TRBJ1-6 | TRBV5-4 | . | CASSLDRAGNSPLHF | TGTGCCAGCAGCTTGGACAGGGCCGGGAATTCACCCCTCCACTTT
. | TRBJ2-7 | TRBV5-6 | . | CASSYQDYTYEQYF | TGTGCCAGCAGCTACCAGGACTACACCTACGAGCAGTACTTC
. | TRBJ2-1 | TRBV6-6 | TRBD2 | CASSYQLAGVRNEQFF | TGTGCCAGCAGTTACCAACTAGCGGGAGTGAGGAATGAGCAGTTCTTC